Here is one T cell receptor (beta chain) with its context. Its antigen is as yet unknown. This entry is derived from a study of CD4 T cells in relation to SARS-CoV-2 and coronaviruses. Before the COVID-19 pandemic, during about 2011-2019, CD4+ T cells were taken from unexposed donors. Isolation of CD4+ T cells took place after less than 13 days in culture. V lost 3 bases to trimming and J lost 8 bases, with 16 bases between them. Germline V gene sequence: CDR1 LNHDA, CDR2 SQIVND (reference sequence). CDR3 length: 14 residues. Profiled with immunoSEQ multiplex PCR; TCRdb holds only in-frame clones, not every one. The sample holds around 23,000 clones, 75% to 85% seen once.

The TCR originated in a human donor in good health. Source material: CD4+ T cells from PBMCs, cultured in vitro. The rearrangement links TRBV19 to TRBJ1-2, with D possibly matching TRBD1 (6 bases). CDR3 bases: TGTGCCAGTAGTATTTCAGGGGCGAAAGGAGGCTACACCTTC. As protein: CASSISGAKGGYTF. Supplemented by reference TRBV19 and TRBJ1-2, the full variable domain reads DGGITQSPKYLFRKEGQNVTLSCEQNLNHDAMYWYRQDPGQGLRLIYYSQIVNDFQKGDIAEGYSVSREKKESFPLTVTSAQKNPTAFYLCASSISGAKGGYTFGSGTRLTVV.